The present entry profiles one TCR beta chain with its context. MiXCR was run by TCRdb on the RT-PCR reads, yielding one entry per CDR3 protein. The sample holds about 680,000 distinct CDR3 sequences; more than 13% are singletons and the top ten take 3% to 4.5%. The material sequenced was memory CD4+ T cells from blood. The receptor was derived from a female donor in good health, serving as a healthy control.

The CDR3 reads CASSSTHNTEAFF. CDR3 in DNA: TGTGCCAGCAGCTCGACTCATAACACTGAAGCTTTCTTT. The gene calls are TRBV7-2 and TRBJ1-1, with D hard to call. Trimming took 4 bases from V and 2 from J, leaving 8 bases between them. Germline V gene data show CDR1 as SGHTA and CDR2 as FQGNSA. This CDR3 has 13 amino acids. The complete variable domain, with remaining parts taken from reference TRBV7-2 and TRBJ1-1, reads GAGVSQSPSNKVTEKGKDVELRCDPISGHTALYWYRQSLGQGLEFLIYFQGNSAPDKSGLPSDRFSAERTGGSVSTLTIQRTQQEDSAVYLCASSSTHNTEAFFGQGTRLTVV.